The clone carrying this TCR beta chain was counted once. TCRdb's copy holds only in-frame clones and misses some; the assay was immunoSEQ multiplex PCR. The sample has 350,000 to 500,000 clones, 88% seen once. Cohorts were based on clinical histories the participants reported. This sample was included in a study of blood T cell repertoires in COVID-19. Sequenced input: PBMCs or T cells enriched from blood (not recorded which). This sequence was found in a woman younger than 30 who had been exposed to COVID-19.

This CDR3 reads CASSLRGIDSPLHF. In DNA, the CDR3 is TGTGCCAGCAGCTTAAGGGGAATCGACTCACCCCTCCACTTT. The chain combines TRBV7-2 with TRBJ1-6; tentatively, D is TRBD1 (5 bases). The CDR3 contains 14 residues. The germline V gene encodes CDR1 SGHTA and CDR2 FQGNSA. V was trimmed by 2 bases and J by 10 bases, leaving 12 bases between them. The variable domain in full, completed from reference TRBV7-2 and TRBJ1-6, reads GAGVSQSPSNKVTEKGKDVELRCDPISGHTALYWYRQSLGQGLEFLIYFQGNSAPDKSGLPSDRFSAERTGGSVSTLTIQRTQQEDSAVYLCASSLRGIDSPLHFGNGTRLTVT.